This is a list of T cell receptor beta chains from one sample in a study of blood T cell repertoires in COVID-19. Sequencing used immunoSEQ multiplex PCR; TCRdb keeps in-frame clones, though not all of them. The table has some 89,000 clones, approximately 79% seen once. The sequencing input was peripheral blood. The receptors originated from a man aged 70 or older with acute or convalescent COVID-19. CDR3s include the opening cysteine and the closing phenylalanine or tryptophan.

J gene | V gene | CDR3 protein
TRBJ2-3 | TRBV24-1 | CATSVGLSPDTQYF
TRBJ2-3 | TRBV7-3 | CASSPSGFTDTQYF
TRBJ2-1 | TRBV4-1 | CASSLLDGRLSYNEQFF
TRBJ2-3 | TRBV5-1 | CATRTSGIDTQYF
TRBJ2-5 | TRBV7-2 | CASSPSGIQETQYF
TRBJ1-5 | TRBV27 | CASSSAGVNQPQHF
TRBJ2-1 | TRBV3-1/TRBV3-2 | CASSPQGYEQFF
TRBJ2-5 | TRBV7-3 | CASSLSPIVQETQYF
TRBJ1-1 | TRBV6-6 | CASSYLGFTEAFF
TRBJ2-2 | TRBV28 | CASKPRYTGELFF
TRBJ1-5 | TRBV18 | CASSPAGGSQPQHF
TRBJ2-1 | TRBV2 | CASTEGFSYNEQFF
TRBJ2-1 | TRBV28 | CASSPSSGSGGLLFYNEQFF
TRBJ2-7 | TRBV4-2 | CASSPGVSYEQYF
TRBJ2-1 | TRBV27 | CASRQGRGYNEQFF
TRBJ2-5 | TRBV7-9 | CASSVTREQETQYF
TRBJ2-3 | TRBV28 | CASSFDGVTDTQYF
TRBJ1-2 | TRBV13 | CASSSPYRGTELYGYTF
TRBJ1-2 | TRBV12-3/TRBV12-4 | CASRSRGNYGYTF
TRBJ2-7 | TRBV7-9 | CASRPTSGSSYEQYF
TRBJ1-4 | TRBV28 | CASNEPPGFEKLFF
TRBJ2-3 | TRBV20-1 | CSASPLSGGATNTQYF
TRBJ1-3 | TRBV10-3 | CAIQGGNTIYF
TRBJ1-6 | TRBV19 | CASSIVGAVGSPLHF
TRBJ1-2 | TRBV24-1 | CATSMTANYGYTF
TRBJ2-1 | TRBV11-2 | CASRLMEGEQFF
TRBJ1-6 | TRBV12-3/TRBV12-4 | CASSLTANSPLHF
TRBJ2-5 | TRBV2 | CASTALLDRKETQYF
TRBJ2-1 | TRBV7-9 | CASTYGGWQFF